The TCR beta chain under discussion was sequenced for a study of radiation and T cells in renal cell carcinoma. Data came from immunoSEQ multiplex PCR; TCRdb stores just in-frame clones and leaves some out. The data show some 120,000 clones, about 88% seen once. As for time point: blood 2 weeks post-SBRT. Treatment denoted: 15 Gy SBRT to primary tumor, nephrectomy 4 weeks later. The CDR3 spans 17 residues. The V gene end was trimmed by 0 bases and the J gene end by 2 bases; junction bases not matched to a gene: 8. The germline gives CDR1 LGHNA, CDR2 YNFKEQ. The clonotype was recovered from a woman aged 65 to 85 with renal cell carcinoma. The sample here was blood, taken from a patient whose treatment included radiotherapy and nephrectomy. This chain uses TRBV4-2 with TRBJ2-3, with 7 bases aligning to TRBD2. DNA of the CDR3: TGTGCCAGCAGCCAAGATCTCGCCGGGGGGACCACAGATACGCAGTATTTT. Protein product: CASSQDLAGGTTDTQYF.